The subject of this entry is one T cell receptor (beta chain). What it binds is unknown. The sample is drawn from a study of cytomegalovirus exposure and HLA in healthy donors. Study-wide points: The classifier was said to identify cytomegalovirus status with high specificity and sensitivity. In the analysis, some V segments, TRBV6-2 and TRBV6-3 included, were excluded as indistinguishable.

With 0 bases removed from V and 9 bases from J, the gap between germline ends came to 10 bases. The CDR3 covers 13 residues. Germline V CDR1 and CDR2: MGHRA, YSYEKL. A multiplex PCR was run with 60 Vbeta primers and 13 Jbeta primers. Clones were sequenced by immunoSEQ multiplex PCR, and TCRdb holds only the in-frame ones, with some missing. The sample has 190,000 or so clones, about four fifths seen once; the top ten hold approximately 1.5%. The receptor comes from a girl aged 10-17 years in good health and CMV-seropositive. The chain uses TRBV4-1 and TRBJ2-3, with unresolved D. The sample consisted of PBMCs. This CDR3 reads CASSQDAAFTQYF. The CDR3 DNA sequence: TGCGCCAGCAGCCAAGATGCGGCGTTCACGCAGTATTTT.